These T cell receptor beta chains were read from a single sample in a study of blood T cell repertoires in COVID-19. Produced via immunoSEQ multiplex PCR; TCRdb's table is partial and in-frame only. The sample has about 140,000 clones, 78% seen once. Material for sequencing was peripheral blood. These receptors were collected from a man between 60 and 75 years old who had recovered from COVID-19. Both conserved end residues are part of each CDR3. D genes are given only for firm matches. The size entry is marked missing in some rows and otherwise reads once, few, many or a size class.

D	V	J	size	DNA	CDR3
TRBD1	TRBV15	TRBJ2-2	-	TGTGCCACCAGCAGGGGGGGACAGGGGGCGGCCGGGGAGCTGTTTTTT	CATSRGGQGAAGELFF
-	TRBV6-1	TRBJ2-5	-	TGTGCCAGCAGTGAAGGAGGGCAGGTAGAGACCCAGTACTTC	CASSEGGQVETQYF
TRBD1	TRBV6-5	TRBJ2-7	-	TGTGCCAGCAGACGCACGGGACAGGGGCCGCACGAGCAGTACTTC	CASRRTGQGPHEQYF
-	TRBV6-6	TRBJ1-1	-	TGTGCCAGCAAAGGCAGGGCGAACACTGAAGCTTTCTTT	CASKGRANTEAFF
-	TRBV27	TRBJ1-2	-	TGTGCCAGCAGTTTAAGGTCAGGGTCTGGCTACACCTTC	CASSLRSGSGYTF
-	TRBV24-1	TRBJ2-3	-	TGTGCCACCAGTGAGGAGGGATCCCCTTCCACAGATACGCAGTATTTT	CATSEEGSPSTDTQYF
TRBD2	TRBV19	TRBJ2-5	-	TGTGCCAGTAGTTCCGGACTAGCGGGACAAGAGACCCAGTACTTC	CASSSGLAGQETQYF
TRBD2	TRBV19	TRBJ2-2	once	TGTGCCAGTACCCCGGGAGGGAACACCGGGGAGCTGTTTTTT	CASTPGGNTGELFF
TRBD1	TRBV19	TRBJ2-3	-	TGTGCCAGTAGGCGACAGGGGTTTACAGATACGCAGTATTTT	CASRRQGFTDTQYF
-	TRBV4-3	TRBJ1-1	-	TGCGCCAGCAGCCAAGATACCCGCCAGGGGCGAGCTTTCTTT	CASSQDTRQGRAFF
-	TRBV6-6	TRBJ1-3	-	TGTGCCAGCAGCCCAACAGGGCCCGGAAACACCATATATTTT	CASSPTGPGNTIYF
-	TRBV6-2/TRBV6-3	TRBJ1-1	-	TGTGCCAGCAGTCCCCTGTGGGTTGGGCTTAATAAGAACACTGAAGCTTTCTTT	CASSPLWVGLNKNTEAFF
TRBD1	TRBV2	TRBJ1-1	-	TGTGCCAGCAGCCTGGACAGGGGGGTAATGAACACTGAAGCTTTCTTT	CASSLDRGVMNTEAFF
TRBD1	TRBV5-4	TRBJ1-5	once	TGTGCCAGCAGCCTCGACAGGGGTGGCAATCAGCCCCAGCATTTT	CASSLDRGGNQPQHF
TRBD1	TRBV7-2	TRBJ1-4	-	TGTGCCAGCAGCTTAGGAGGGGGCAATGAAAAACTGTTTTTT	CASSLGGGNEKLFF
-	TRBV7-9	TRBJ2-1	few	TGTGCCAGCAGCTTAGGGGGCTCCCAGTTCTTC	CASSLGGSQFF
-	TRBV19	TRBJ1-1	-	TGTGCCAGTAGCCTGGGAACCCAGGGCACTGAAGCTTTCTTT	CASSLGTQGTEAFF
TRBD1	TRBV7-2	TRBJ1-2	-	TGTGCCAGCAGCTTACCAGGGGGCGTCTATGGCTACACCTTC	CASSLPGGVYGYTF
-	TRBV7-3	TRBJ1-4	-	TGTGCCAGCAGCTCCGGTGGGGGGGCTAATGAAAAACTGTTTTTT	CASSSGGGANEKLFF
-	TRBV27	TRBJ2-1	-	TGTGCCAGCACGCGGGACTCGTACAATGAGCAGTTCTTC	CASTRDSYNEQFF
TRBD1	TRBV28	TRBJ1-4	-	TGTGCCAGCAGTCCCCCCGGGGACAGGGGGCGGGAAAAACTGTTTTTT	CASSPPGDRGREKLFF
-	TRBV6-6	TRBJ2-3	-	TGTGCCAGCAGTCTCTTTCCGATAGAGCTAGGCACAGATACGCAGTATTTT	CASSLFPIELGTDTQYF
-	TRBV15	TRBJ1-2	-	TGTGCCACCAGCAGTTCGCGGGACTGGACATCTAACTATGGCTACACCTTC	CATSSSRDWTSNYGYTF
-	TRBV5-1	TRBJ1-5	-	TGCGCCAGCAGCCCAGGGGATTCCAGCAATCAGCCCCAGCATTTT	CASSPGDSSNQPQHF
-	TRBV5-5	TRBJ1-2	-	TGTGCCAGCAGCTCCGGGACTGCCGATGGCTACACCTTC	CASSSGTADGYTF
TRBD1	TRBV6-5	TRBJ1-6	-	TGTGCCAGCAGTTACACGGACAGGGCGAATTCACCCCTCCACTTT	CASSYTDRANSPLHF
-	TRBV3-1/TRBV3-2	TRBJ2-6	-	TGTGCCAGCAGCCGACAGGTGCCTGGGGCCAACGTCCTGACTTTC	CASSRQVPGANVLTF
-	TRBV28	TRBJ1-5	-	TGTGCCAGCTCTTGGGCGGCTCGAGGGCTCAATCAGCCCCAGCATTTT	CASSWAARGLNQPQHF
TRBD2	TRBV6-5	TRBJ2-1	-	TGTGCCAGCAGTGACTCGGGAGGGCCTAGGGAGCAGTTCTTC	CASSDSGGPREQFF
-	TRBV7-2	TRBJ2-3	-	TGTGCCAGCAGCTTAGTAGGGGATTGGGGGGAGGTTAGCACAGATACGCAGTATTTT	CASSLVGDWGEVSTDTQYF
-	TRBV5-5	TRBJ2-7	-	TGTGCCAGCAGCTTGCAAGGGAGCTCCTACGAGCAGTACTTC	CASSLQGSSYEQYF
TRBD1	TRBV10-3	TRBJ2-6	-	TGTGCCACTGCGGGAGGGACAGGGGGCTCTGGGGCCAACGTCCTGACTTTC	CATAGGTGGSGANVLTF
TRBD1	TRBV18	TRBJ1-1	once	TGTGCCAGCTCACCGGTGAGGGACAGGGGTAACACTGAAGCTTTCTTT	CASSPVRDRGNTEAFF
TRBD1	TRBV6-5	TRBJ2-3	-	TGTGCCAGCAGTTCGAGGGGGCTGGGGACAGATACGCAGTATTTT	CASSSRGLGTDTQYF
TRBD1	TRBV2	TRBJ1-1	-	TGTGCCAGCAGCGGGCCGGGACAGGGGGCAAACACTGAAGCTTTCTTT	CASSGPGQGANTEAFF
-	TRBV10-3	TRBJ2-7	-	TGTGCCATCAGCTTCGGACTACGAGGGGATTACGAGCAGTACTTC	CAISFGLRGDYEQYF
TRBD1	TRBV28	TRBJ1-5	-	TGTGCCAGCAGTTGGGACAGGGATAGCAATCAGCCCCAGCATTTT	CASSWDRDSNQPQHF
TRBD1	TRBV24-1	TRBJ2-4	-	TGTGCCACCAGTGATGGGGGACAGGGGGCAAGGAACATTCAGTACTTC	CATSDGGQGARNIQYF
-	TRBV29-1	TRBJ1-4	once	TGCAGCGTTCTACGGGAAACTAATGAAAAACTGTTTTTT	CSVLRETNEKLFF
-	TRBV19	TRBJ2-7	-	TGTGCCAGTAGCCCCTTTCCTACGCCCTACGAGCAGTACTTC	CASSPFPTPYEQYF
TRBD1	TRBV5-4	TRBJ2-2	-	TGTGCCAGCAGCTTGGGTAGGGGGCCGAACACCGGGGAGCTGTTTTTT	CASSLGRGPNTGELFF
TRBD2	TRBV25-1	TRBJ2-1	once	TGTGCCAGCAGTGAGGGGAGGGTCTACAATGAGCAGTTCTTC	CASSEGRVYNEQFF
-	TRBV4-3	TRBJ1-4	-	TGCGCCAGCAGCCTCCGCCGGGGATCTAATGAAAAACTGTTTTTT	CASSLRRGSNEKLFF
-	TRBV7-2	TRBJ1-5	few	TGTGCCAGCAGCTTAGTTGGAGGTTATCAGCCCCAGCATTTT	CASSLVGGYQPQHF
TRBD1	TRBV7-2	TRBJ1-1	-	TGTGCCAGCAGCGCGGACAGGGGCCCCAACACTGAAGCTTTCTTT	CASSADRGPNTEAFF
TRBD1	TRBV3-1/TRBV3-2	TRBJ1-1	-	TGTGCCAGCAGCCAAGGAGGGGGCACCACTGAAGCTTTCTTT	CASSQGGGTTEAFF
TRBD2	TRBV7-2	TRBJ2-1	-	TGTGCCAGCAGCTTACAATACGGGAGGGCGGGGAATGAGCAGTTCTTC	CASSLQYGRAGNEQFF
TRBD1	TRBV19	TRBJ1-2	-	TGTGCCAGTAGCCCCGGGACAGGGCCCTTCGGCTACACCTTC	CASSPGTGPFGYTF
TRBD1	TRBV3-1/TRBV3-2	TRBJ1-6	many	TGTGCCAGCAGTCAAGTTACAGGGGGCGGTTCACCCCTCCACTTT	CASSQVTGGGSPLHF
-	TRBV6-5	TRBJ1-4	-	TGTGCCAGTCGGGAACAGCGAGGAAAACTGTTTTTT	CASREQRGKLFF
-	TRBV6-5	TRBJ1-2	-	TGTGCCAGCAGTTACGGGGGGGAAGGCTACACCTTC	CASSYGGEGYTF
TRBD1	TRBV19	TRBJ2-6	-	TGTGCCAGTAGTTTGCAGGGGGACTCTGGGGCCAACGTCCTGACTTTC	CASSLQGDSGANVLTF